This T cell receptor (beta chain) was sequenced in a study of CD8 T cells in ankylosing spondylitis (dated by TCRdb to 2016 to 2017). Background on the whole study: The study set out to find disease-linked TCR variants by profiling T cell receptor beta repertoires in ankylosing spondylitis patients and healthy donors. Peripheral blood was sampled, and synovial fluid was also collected from ankylosing spondylitis patients. In total, the full study cohort was made up of some 110 healthy donors and about two dozen ankylosing spondylitis patients. Here is what the overall study found, with its caveats: A TCR beta motif made up of several highly homologous amino acid variants appeared to be characteristic of blood from ankylosing spondylitis patients. Some TCR beta motif variants had previously been reported in synovial fluid and blood of reactive arthritis patients, which suggested common disease-initiation mechanisms. The disease-linked clones were reported as significantly enriched in matched synovial fluid samples from ankylosing spondylitis patients. The disease-linked clones showed a CD8+ phenotype and occurred at relatively low frequencies in peripheral blood.

Concerning this clonotype: The antigen it recognizes is unknown. Base-call qualities are not available, and no considerably larger clone is one nucleotide away.

The sample was run on an Illumina HiSeq 2500. Quantitative 5'-RACE with molecular barcodes was the method used to prepare the TCR beta libraries. Per the source publication's procedure: A new computational method based on a probabilistic model of VDJ rearrangement was used to identify disease-linked TCR variants. TCRdb passed the public sequencing reads through fastp at Q25 and MiXCR, retaining productive beta sequences. Every CDR3 protein is listed once, alongside the most common genes and DNA of its rows. These V and J calls originate from TCRdb's pipeline instead of the authors' own analysis. Here the sample has 150,000 to 200,000 distinct CDR3 sequences; 10% to 15% occur a single time. The top ten clones comprise approximately 10% of the sample. CDR1 and CDR2 (SGDLS, YYNGEE) derive from the germline V gene. Trimming removed 4 bases from V and 8 bases from J; the gene matches leave 8 bases unexplained. The CDR3 holds 15 amino acids from the cysteine to the phenylalanine. Only the CDR3 DNA is retained, 45 bases long and in frame from the first base.

Source material: blood, either unsorted or a sorted T cell fraction (not recorded which). The V and J genes are TRBV9 and TRBJ2-3, with 12 bases aligning to TRBD2. This receptor was taken from a female donor with ankylosing spondylitis or in good health (not recorded which). The CDR3 region reads CASSPSGGEGGTQYF. In nucleotides, the sequence is TGTGCCAGCAGCCCTAGCGGGGGGGAAGGTGGTACGCAGTATTTT.